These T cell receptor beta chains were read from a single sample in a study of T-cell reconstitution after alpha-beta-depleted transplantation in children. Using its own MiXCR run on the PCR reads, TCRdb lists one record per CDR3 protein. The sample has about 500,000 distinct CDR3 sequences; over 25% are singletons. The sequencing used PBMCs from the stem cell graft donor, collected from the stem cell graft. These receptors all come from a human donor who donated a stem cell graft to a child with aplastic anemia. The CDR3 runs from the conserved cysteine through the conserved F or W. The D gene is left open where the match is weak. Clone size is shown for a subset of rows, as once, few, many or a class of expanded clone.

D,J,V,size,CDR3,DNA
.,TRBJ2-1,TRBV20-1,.,CSARDGGGSSYNEQFF,TGCAGTGCTAGAGATGGTGGCGGTTCCTCCTACAATGAGCAGTTCTTC
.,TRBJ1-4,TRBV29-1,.,CSVAFLGPNEKLFF,TGCAGCGTCGCCTTTTTGGGACCGAATGAAAAACTGTTTTTT
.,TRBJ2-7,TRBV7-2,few,CASSFDTEQYF,TGTGCCAGCAGCTTTGATACCGAGCAGTACTTC
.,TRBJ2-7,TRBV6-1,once,CASSVTHEQYF,TGTGCCAGCAGTGTAACCCACGAGCAGTACTTC
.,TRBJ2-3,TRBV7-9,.,CASSSAGYTDTQYF,TGTGCCAGCAGCTCGGCGGGATACACAGATACGCAGTATTTT
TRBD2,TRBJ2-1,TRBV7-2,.,CASTWTSGMYNEQFF,TGTGCCAGCACCTGGACTAGCGGAATGTACAATGAGCAGTTCTTC
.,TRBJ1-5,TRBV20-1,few,CSARGYTLGNQPQHF,TGCAGTGCTAGAGGTTATACCTTAGGCAATCAGCCCCAGCATTTT
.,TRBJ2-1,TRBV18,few,CASSPQERGQFF,TGTGCCAGCTCACCCCAGGAGCGAGGGCAGTTCTTC
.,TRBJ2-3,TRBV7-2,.,CASRRTSTDTQYF,TGTGCCAGCAGAAGGACTAGCACAGATACGCAGTATTTT
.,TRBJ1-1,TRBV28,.,CASSPSLGGTEAFF,TGTGCCAGCAGTCCTTCCCTAGGAGGCACTGAAGCTTTCTTT
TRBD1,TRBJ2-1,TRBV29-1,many,CSVGDRYNEQFF,TGCAGCGTTGGGGACAGGTACAATGAGCAGTTCTTC
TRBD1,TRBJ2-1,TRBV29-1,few,CSVDNRGSYNEQFF,TGCAGCGTTGACAACAGGGGCTCCTACAATGAGCAGTTCTTC
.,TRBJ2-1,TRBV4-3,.,CASSHSGKRGEQFF,TGCGCCAGCAGCCACAGCGGTAAGAGAGGTGAGCAGTTCTTC
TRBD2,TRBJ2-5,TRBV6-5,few,CASSSGWGGTQYF,TGTGCCAGCAGTTCGGGTTGGGGGGGGACCCAGTACTTC
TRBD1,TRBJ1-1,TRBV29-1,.,CSVKTGTGRTVNAFF,TGCAGCGTTAAAACTGGGACAGGGAGGACAGTGAACGCTTTCTTT
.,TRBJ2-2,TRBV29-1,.,CSVEAQKPNTGELFF,TGCAGCGTTGAAGCCCAGAAACCGAACACCGGGGAGCTGTTTTTT
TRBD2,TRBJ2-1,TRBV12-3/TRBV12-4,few,CASSFFTSGRGNEQFF,TGTGCCAGCAGTTTCTTCACTAGCGGGAGGGGCAATGAGCAGTTCTTC
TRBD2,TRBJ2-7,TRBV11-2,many,CASSVRLAGGPWRVNEQYF,TGTGCCAGCAGCGTGAGACTAGCGGGAGGGCCTTGGCGTGTTAACGAGCAGTACTTC
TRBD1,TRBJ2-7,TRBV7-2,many,CASSSGTAYYEQYF,TGTGCCAGCAGCTCAGGGACAGCTTACTACGAGCAGTACTTC
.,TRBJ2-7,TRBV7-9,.,CASSFETWGYEQYF,TGTGCCAGCAGCTTCGAAACCTGGGGCTACGAGCAGTACTTC